A selection of T cell receptor beta chains follows, all from one sample in a study of blood T cell repertoires in COVID-19. The protocol was immunoSEQ multiplex PCR, while the TCRdb copy is restricted to in-frame clones and leaves out a portion. The data contain about 250,000 clones, about nine tenths of them singletons. The specimen sequenced was peripheral blood. These receptors all come from a man aged 25 to 40 with COVID-19, enrolled during active disease. Both conserved end residues are part of each CDR3. D genes are given only for firm matches. Clone size is shown for a subset of rows, as once, few, many or a class of expanded clone.

clone_size	d_call	v_call	j_call	cdr3_aa	cdr3_nt
NA	NA	TRBV7-6	TRBJ1-1	CASSLAYPAGRKNTEAFF	TGTGCCAGCAGCTTAGCCTACCCCGCGGGACGGAAGAACACTGAAGCTTTCTTT
NA	NA	TRBV5-5	TRBJ1-2	CASSLLRAGDYGYTF	TGTGCCAGCAGCCTACTCAGAGCGGGGGACTATGGCTACACCTTC
NA	TRBD1	TRBV2	TRBJ1-5	CASSLGTGFNQPQHF	TGTGCCAGCAGTTTGGGGACAGGGTTTAATCAGCCCCAGCATTTT
NA	TRBD2	TRBV4-1	TRBJ2-2	CASSQDRASGGQTRNTGELFF	TGCGCCAGCAGCCAAGATAGAGCTAGCGGGGGCCAAACTAGAAACACCGGGGAGCTGTTTTTT
NA	NA	TRBV19	TRBJ1-5	CASQTWTGNQPQHF	TGTGCCAGTCAGACATGGACAGGCAATCAGCCCCAGCATTTT
NA	NA	TRBV6-5	TRBJ1-1	CASSYVAGPTEAFF	TGTGCCAGCAGTTACGTAGCGGGGCCCACTGAAGCTTTCTTT
NA	TRBD2	TRBV6-5	TRBJ2-7	CASSYSRTGGHEQYF	TGTGCCAGCAGTTACTCGAGGACGGGAGGCCACGAGCAGTACTTC
NA	TRBD1	TRBV6-5	TRBJ1-6	CASSYSPNRGNSPLHF	TGTGCCAGCAGTTACTCCCCGAACAGGGGGAATTCACCCCTCCACTTT
NA	NA	TRBV2	TRBJ1-1	CATTGGAAEAFF	TGTGCCACCACCGGGGGGGCGGCTGAAGCTTTCTTT
NA	NA	TRBV9	TRBJ1-2	CASSPRDTYGYTF	TGTGCCAGCAGCCCCCGGGACACCTATGGCTACACCTTC
NA	TRBD2	TRBV11-3	TRBJ2-3	CASSPGGSPDTQYF	TGTGCCAGCAGCCCGGGGGGGAGTCCAGATACGCAGTATTTT
NA	TRBD2	TRBV10-3	TRBJ2-3	CAISEGTTSTDTQYF	TGTGCCATCAGTGAGGGGACTACTAGCACAGATACGCAGTATTTT
NA	NA	TRBV11-2	TRBJ1-3	CASSSPQSFSGNTIYF	TGTGCCAGCAGTTCACCTCAGTCATTCTCTGGAAACACCATATATTTT
once	NA	TRBV12-3/TRBV12-4	TRBJ2-7	CASSLSGLQQYF	TGTGCCAGCAGTTTGTCAGGCCTTCAGCAGTACTTC
once	TRBD2	TRBV28	TRBJ2-1	CASSLGTSGASYNEQFF	TGTGCCAGCAGTCTCGGGACTAGCGGGGCCTCCTACAATGAGCAGTTCTTC
once	TRBD2	TRBV5-4	TRBJ2-3	CASRLKRGGGTDTQYF	TGTGCCAGCAGGCTTAAGCGGGGGGGAGGCACAGATACGCAGTATTTT
NA	NA	TRBV19	TRBJ1-4	CASSIGAGAGGNEKLFF	TGTGCCAGTAGTATAGGAGCAGGGGCTGGAGGTAATGAAAAACTGTTTTTT
NA	NA	TRBV3-1/TRBV3-2	TRBJ1-4	CASSRALVGTNEKLFF	TGTGCCAGCAGCAGAGCCCTTGTCGGAACTAATGAAAAACTGTTTTTT
once	NA	TRBV6-5	TRBJ2-7	CASSSLGATYEQYF	TGTGCCAGCAGTTCGCTAGGGGCTACCTACGAGCAGTACTTC
once	NA	TRBV5-4	TRBJ2-1	CASSHPGQYSYNEQFF	TGTGCCAGCAGCCACCCTGGACAATATTCATACAATGAGCAGTTCTTC
NA	NA	TRBV6-1	TRBJ1-6	CASSETGRYNSPLHF	TGTGCCAGCAGTGAAACCGGGAGGTATAATTCACCCCTCCACTTT
NA	NA	TRBV6-5	TRBJ1-2	CASSYSAGYYGYTF	TGTGCCAGCAGTTACTCAGCGGGGTACTATGGCTACACCTTC
NA	TRBD1	TRBV19	TRBJ2-1	CASSTNGQGYNEQFF	TGTGCCAGTAGTACCAATGGACAGGGCTACAATGAGCAGTTCTTC
NA	NA	TRBV4-1	TRBJ1-2	CASSNRQDPNYGYTF	TGCGCCAGCAGCAACAGACAGGACCCTAACTATGGCTACACCTTC
NA	NA	TRBV18	TRBJ1-1	CASSPRKAGNTEAFF	TGTGCCAGCTCACCACGAAAGGCAGGGAACACTGAAGCTTTCTTT
NA	TRBD1	TRBV5-1	TRBJ2-7	CASSAGQGSYEQYF	TGCGCCAGCAGCGCGGGACAGGGGTCCTACGAGCAGTACTTC
NA	TRBD1	TRBV5-1	TRBJ2-7	CASSLAPRDSYYEQYF	TGCGCCAGCAGCTTGGCCCCGAGGGACAGCTACTACGAGCAGTACTTC
NA	NA	TRBV7-9	TRBJ2-3	CASRPQGMTDTQYF	TGTGCCAGCAGACCACAGGGAATGACAGATACGCAGTATTTT
NA	NA	TRBV7-3	TRBJ2-3	CASSLTGTTDTQYF	TGTGCCAGCAGCTTAACAGGGACTACAGATACGCAGTATTTT
NA	TRBD2	TRBV7-3	TRBJ2-2	CASSPQGLAPPINTGELFF	TGTGCCAGCAGCCCACAGGGACTAGCGCCACCAATAAACACCGGGGAGCTGTTTTTT
NA	NA	TRBV21-1	TRBJ1-5	CASSKGSGCQPQHF	TGTGCCAGCAGCAAAGGTTCAGGGTGTCAGCCCCAGCATTTT
NA	TRBD2	TRBV3-1/TRBV3-2	TRBJ2-2	CASSQFSGGDTGELFF	TGTGCCAGCAGCCAATTTAGCGGGGGGGACACCGGGGAGCTGTTTTTT
NA	NA	TRBV7-3	TRBJ1-2	CASSSQGVYGYTF	TGTGCCAGCAGCTCCCAAGGGGTCTATGGCTACACCTTC
NA	TRBD2	TRBV15	TRBJ2-2	CATSRDPGLAVTGELFF	TGTGCCACCAGCAGAGATCCGGGACTAGCGGTCACCGGGGAGCTGTTTTTT
NA	NA	TRBV5-4	TRBJ2-2	CASSHGVQNTGELFF	TGTGCCAGCAGCCACGGGGTCCAGAACACCGGGGAGCTGTTTTTT
NA	TRBD2	TRBV5-1	TRBJ2-1	CASSPFRLAGEDEQFF	TGCGCCAGCAGCCCCTTCAGGCTAGCGGGGGAGGATGAGCAGTTCTTC
NA	NA	TRBV6-2/TRBV6-3	TRBJ2-2	CASSFSTNTGELFF	TGTGCCAGCAGTTTCTCTACGAACACCGGGGAGCTGTTTTTT
NA	TRBD1	TRBV6-5	TRBJ1-5	CASSTGDRDGQPQHF	TGTGCCAGCAGTACTGGGGACAGGGACGGCCAGCCCCAGCATTTT
NA	NA	TRBV6-1	TRBJ1-1	CASSFTVNTEAFF	TGTGCCAGCAGTTTCACAGTGAACACTGAAGCTTTCTTT
NA	NA	TRBV6-1	TRBJ2-7	CASSEFRQAYEQYF	TGTGCCAGCAGTGAATTTAGGCAGGCCTACGAGCAGTACTTC
NA	NA	TRBV20-1	TRBJ2-1	CSAPLLQIKLF	TGCAGTGCTCCCCTCCTCCAAATAAAGCTCTTC
NA	TRBD1	TRBV3-1/TRBV3-2	TRBJ1-2	CASSQPGTGGLWGYTF	TGTGCCAGCAGCCAGCCGGGGACAGGGGGCCTGTGGGGCTACACCTTC
NA	TRBD1	TRBV7-3	TRBJ2-2	CASSPPGQGTPELFF	TGTGCCAGCAGCCCGCCGGGACAGGGGACCCCCGAGCTGTTTTTT
NA	NA	TRBV6-6	TRBJ2-1	CASTWGLSYNEQFF	TGTGCCAGCACCTGGGGCCTCTCCTACAATGAGCAGTTCTTC
NA	NA	TRBV15	TRBJ1-1	CATSRGRRGNTEAFF	TGTGCCACCAGCAGAGGGCGGAGGGGAAACACTGAAGCTTTCTTT
NA	NA	TRBV19	TRBJ1-1	CASTPRGGASTEAFF	TGTGCCAGTACCCCACGGGGGGGCGCGTCCACTGAAGCTTTCTTT
NA	TRBD1	TRBV9	TRBJ1-1	CASSVEGTGPGIGANTEAFF	TGTGCCAGCAGCGTAGAGGGGACAGGCCCCGGGATCGGCGCGAACACTGAAGCTTTCTTT
once	TRBD2	TRBV6-6	TRBJ2-5	CASSYGLAGGETQYF	TGTGCCAGCAGTTACGGGCTAGCGGGGGGGGAGACCCAGTACTTC
NA	TRBD1	TRBV29-1	TRBJ1-2	CSVEVPGGQNGYTF	TGCAGCGTTGAAGTTCCAGGGGGACAGAATGGCTACACCTTC
NA	NA	TRBV10-3	TRBJ1-1	CAISAPDTEAFF	TGTGCCATCAGTGCCCCCGACACTGAAGCTTTCTTT